The text below deals with one T cell receptor (beta chain). This sample was taken from a study of shared T cell receptors in the human thymus. The CDR3 sequence is 12 residues long. Trimming removed 8 bases from V and 7 bases from J, with 14 bases in between. The V gene's germline CDR1 is SEHNR and CDR2 FQNEAQ (reference sequence). Generated by immunoSEQ multiplex PCR, the TCRdb table keeps only in-frame clones and is missing some. There are 500,000 to 850,000 clones in the sample; roughly 86% occur only once, and roughly 0.0087% lies in the top ten. This same sample was also part of a study on human thymus T cells. That paper states: Resections from corrective heart surgery provided thymus tissue. Thymic and blood repertoires appeared to show biased V and J gene usage.

The clonotype was recovered from a boy less than two years old with a congenital heart defect. Sample: thymocytes. V and J are TRBV7-9 and TRBJ1-1; D is possibly TRBD1 (5 bases). CDR3 DNA sequence: TGTGCCAGCTTCCCGGGGGGTGGTGAAGCTTTCTTT. It specifies CASFPGGGEAFF.